These T cell receptor beta chains were read from a single sample in a study of shared clonotypes between healthy human individuals. The assay was immunoSEQ multiplex PCR, and TCRdb's table has in-frame clones only and misses some. This table holds about 1.1 million clones, around 78% found once. Sequenced: memory CD4+ T cells from PBMCs. These receptors came from a man in his late teens or twenties in good health. Some clones in this sample may be carry-over from other donors' samples. CDR3s include the opening cysteine and the closing phenylalanine or tryptophan. Each record gives: D gene, clone size, J gene, V gene, CDR3 protein, CDR3 DNA. A D gene is named only where the DNA matches it firmly. The size of a clone is reported for some rows only, either as once, few or many, or as a class for expanded clones.

>NA|NA|TRBJ1-2|TRBV10-3
CAISGRGPGYTF
TGTGCCATCAGTGGGCGGGGGCCTGGCTACACCTTC
>NA|NA|TRBJ1-2|TRBV7-9
CASSFDGNSGYTF
TGTGCCAGCAGCTTTGATGGCAATTCGGGCTACACCTTC
>NA|NA|TRBJ2-5|TRBV7-6
CATAAGRLGGTQYF
TGTGCCACCGCGGCTGGGCGCCTGGGGGGGACCCAGTACTTC
>NA|NA|TRBJ2-3|TRBV5-1
CASSLKASSSTDTQYF
TGCGCCAGCAGCTTGAAAGCTAGCTCTAGCACAGATACGCAGTATTTT
>TRBD2|NA|TRBJ2-7|TRBV28
CASSPAGTILEQYF
TGTGCCAGCAGTCCCGCCGGGACTATTCTCGAGCAGTACTTC
>TRBD2|many|TRBJ2-5|TRBV7-6
CASSLEFRFGTRMKETQYF
TGTGCCAGCAGCTTAGAATTCCGATTTGGGACTAGGATGAAAGAGACCCAGTACTTC
>NA|few|TRBJ2-7|TRBV28
CASSETGRGSTYEQYF
TGTGCCAGCAGTGAAACAGGGAGAGGCAGTACCTACGAGCAGTACTTC
>TRBD2|once|TRBJ2-7|TRBV19
CASSIRVGLATYEQYF
TGTGCCAGTAGTATCCGAGTCGGACTAGCGACCTACGAGCAGTACTTC
>NA|NA|TRBJ1-1|TRBV7-8
CASSLAHSRATEAFF
TGTGCCAGCAGCTTAGCCCATTCCCGGGCCACTGAAGCTTTCTTT
>NA|NA|TRBJ2-5|TRBV11-1
CASSSGFLETQYF
TGTGCCAGCAGCTCGGGTTTTCTAGAGACCCAGTACTTC
>TRBD2|once|TRBJ2-1|TRBV5-1
CASNAPSGSYNEQFF
TGCGCCAGCAATGCTCCTAGCGGGAGTTACAATGAGCAGTTCTTC
>NA|once|TRBJ1-1|TRBV6-5
CASSWGEITEAFF
TGTGCCAGCAGTTGGGGGGAGATCACTGAAGCTTTCTTT
>TRBD1|few|TRBJ1-4|TRBV19
CASKAWTGGASESEKLFF
TGTGCCAGTAAGGCCTGGACAGGGGGCGCGAGTGAAAGTGAAAAACTGTTTTTT
>TRBD2|NA|TRBJ2-1|TRBV30
CAWMPTSGVQGFF
TGTGCCTGGATGCCGACTAGCGGGGTCCAGGGGTTCTTC
>NA|NA|TRBJ2-7|TRBV23-1
CASSRDKREEQYF
TGCGCCAGCAGTCGAGACAAGCGTGAAGAGCAGTACTTC
>TRBD1|NA|TRBJ2-7|TRBV6-1
CASGSQGATYEQYF
TGTGCCAGCGGCTCACAGGGGGCAACCTACGAGCAGTACTTC
>TRBD1|once|TRBJ1-4|TRBV28
CASSLWGTGSEKLFF
TGTGCCAGCAGTTTATGGGGGACAGGGAGTGAAAAACTGTTTTTT
>TRBD1|NA|TRBJ2-7|TRBV6-6
CASSRGTGAYEQYF
TGTGCCAGCAGCCGCGGGACAGGAGCCTACGAGCAGTACTTC
>TRBD1|NA|TRBJ1-5|TRBV10-3
CATDRQGGQPQHF
TGTGCCACAGATCGACAGGGCGGACAGCCCCAGCATTTT
>NA|NA|TRBJ1-2|TRBV4-1
CASSRGYGYTF
TGCGCCAGCAGCCGCGGTTATGGCTACACCTTC
>NA|NA|TRBJ2-5|TRBV18
CASSPGPGTGETQYF
TGTGCCAGCTCACCTGGACCAGGAACGGGAGAGACCCAGTACTTC
>NA|NA|TRBJ2-4|TRBV4-2
CASSLNQGQNIQYF
TGTGCCAGCAGCTTGAACCAGGGCCAAAACATTCAGTACTTC
>TRBD1|NA|TRBJ2-7|TRBV18
CASSWTGPYEQYF
TGTGCCAGCTCATGGACAGGGCCCTACGAGCAGTACTTC
>NA|few|TRBJ2-5|TRBV18
CASSPLLGGQETQYF
TGTGCCAGCTCCCCCTTACTAGGCGGCCAAGAGACCCAGTACTTC
>NA|NA|TRBJ2-7|TRBV7-2
CASSSQTYEQYF
TGTGCCAGCAGCTCACAAACCTACGAGCAGTACTTC
>NA|NA|TRBJ2-1|TRBV4-1
CASSDIGRRNNEQFF
TGCGCCAGCAGCGATATCGGCCGGCGGAACAATGAGCAGTTCTTC
>NA|once|TRBJ2-3|TRBV30
CAWREVGMHTQYF
TGTGCCTGGAGAGAAGTAGGTATGCATACGCAGTATTTT
>NA|NA|TRBJ1-4|TRBV19
CASSIRGEKLFF
TGTGCCAGTAGTATAAGGGGCGAAAAACTGTTTTTT
>TRBD2|NA|TRBJ2-7|TRBV29-1
CSGRGAGGTQQYF
TGCAGCGGCCGCGGGGCGGGGGGAACTCAGCAGTACTTC
>TRBD1|few|TRBJ2-2|TRBV7-2
CASSPDRANTGELFF
TGTGCCAGCAGCCCCGACAGGGCGAACACCGGGGAGCTGTTTTTT
>NA|NA|TRBJ2-3|TRBV12-5
CASGFTDTQYF
TGTGCTAGTGGTTTCACAGATACGCAGTATTTT
>NA|few|TRBJ1-4|TRBV2
CASSYRQPEGKLFF
TGTGCCAGCAGTTATAGACAGCCCGAGGGAAAACTGTTTTTT
>NA|NA|TRBJ2-5|TRBV9
CASSVDEQETQYF
TGTGCCAGCAGCGTCGACGAGCAAGAGACCCAGTACTTC